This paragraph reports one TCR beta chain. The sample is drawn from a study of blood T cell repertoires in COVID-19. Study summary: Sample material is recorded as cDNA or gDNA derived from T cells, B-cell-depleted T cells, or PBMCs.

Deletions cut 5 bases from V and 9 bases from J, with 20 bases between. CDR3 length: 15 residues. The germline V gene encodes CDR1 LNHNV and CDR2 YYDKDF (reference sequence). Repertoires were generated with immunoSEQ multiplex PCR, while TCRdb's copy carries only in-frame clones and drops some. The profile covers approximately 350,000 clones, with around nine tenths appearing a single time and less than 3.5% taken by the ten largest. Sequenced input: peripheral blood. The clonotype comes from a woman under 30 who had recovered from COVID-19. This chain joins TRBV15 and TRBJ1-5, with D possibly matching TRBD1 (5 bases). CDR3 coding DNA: TGTGCCACCAGCTCTCCCTGGGGGGGATCTGCGCCCCAGCATTTT. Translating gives CATSSPWGGSAPQHF.